This T cell receptor beta chain came from a study of T-cell memory formation after mild COVID-19. At the level of the study: Largely, the TCR clusters proved donor specific. The study's findings and limits: Contracting CD8+ clones were enriched in EMRA, CD4+ mainly in CM and EM. Some responding clones appeared in pre-infection memory, suggesting cross-reactive memory joined. Among clones contracting day 15 to 85, CD4/CD8 was balanced, whereas later expanders leaned CD4+.

With V trimmed by 2 bases and J by 5 bases, 10 bases remained unmatched. The CDR3 runs 18 residues. Germline loops: CDR1 MNHEY, CDR2 SVGEGT. TCRdb used MiXCR to reprocess the 5' RACE reads, holding one entry per CDR3 protein. The table has 100,000 or so distinct CDR3 sequences, 11% seen once; the top ten hold more than 35%. With regard to this clonotype: Its target is unknown.

The chain links TRBV6-2 or TRBV6-3 to TRBJ2-5, with 14 bases fitting TRBD2. The specimen was PBMCs or a T cell subset sorted from them (not recorded which). This receptor was taken from a man aged 18 to 29 who had mild COVID-19 (a few samples of this study predate the infection). Cell type and time point are not known. The CDR3: CASSYPGLAGVPVETQYF. The DNA of the CDR3 is TGTGCCAGCAGTTACCCGGGACTAGCGGGGGTACCGGTGGAGACCCAGTACTTC.